This record looks at one T cell receptor (beta chain) sequence and its context. Sequenced by immunoSEQ multiplex PCR; TCRdb stores in-frame clones only, minus some. The data show 80,000 to 130,000 clones, with roughly nine tenths seen just once and around 1.2% held by the top ten. This CDR3 is built from 13 residues. With 4 bases removed from V and 8 bases from J, the gap between germline ends came to 14 bases. The sample is drawn from a study of T cell changes during pregnancy in multiple sclerosis. The source of this sequence is a female donor with multiple sclerosis, enrolled in a pregnancy study. The chain couples TRBV23-1 to TRBJ1-2; D perhaps matches TRBD1 (5 bases). TRBV23-1 is labeled an ORF, and its function is uncertain. The sequencing here drew on peripheral blood, taken in the second trimester of pregnancy. CDR3 region: CASSPDINTGYTF. The CDR3 nucleotides read TGCGCCAGCAGTCCGGACATCAATACGGGCTACACCTTC.